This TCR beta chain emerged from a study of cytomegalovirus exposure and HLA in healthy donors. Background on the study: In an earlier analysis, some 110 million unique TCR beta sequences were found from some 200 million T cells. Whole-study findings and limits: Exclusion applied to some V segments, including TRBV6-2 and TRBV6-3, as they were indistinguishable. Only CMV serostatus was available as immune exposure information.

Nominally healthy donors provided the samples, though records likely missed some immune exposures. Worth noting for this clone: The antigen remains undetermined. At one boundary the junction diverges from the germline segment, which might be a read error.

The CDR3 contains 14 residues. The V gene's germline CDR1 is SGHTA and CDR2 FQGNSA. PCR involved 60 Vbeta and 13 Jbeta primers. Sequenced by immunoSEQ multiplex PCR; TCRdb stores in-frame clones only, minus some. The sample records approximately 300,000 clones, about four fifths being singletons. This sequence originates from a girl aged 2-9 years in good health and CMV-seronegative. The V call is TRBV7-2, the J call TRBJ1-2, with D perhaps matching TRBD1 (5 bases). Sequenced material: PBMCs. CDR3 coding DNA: TGTGTCAGCAGCTTAGGGGCAGTTGAATATGGCTACACCTTC. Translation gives CVSSLGAVEYGYTF.